The rows below give T cell receptor beta chains drawn from one sample of a study of blood T cell repertoires in COVID-19. Method: immunoSEQ multiplex PCR; TCRdb's copy keeps in-frame clones and lacks some. The sample consists of about 200,000 clones, 81% of them appearing once. The sample comprised peripheral blood. These receptor sequences come from an elderly woman with acute or convalescent COVID-19. CDR3s include the opening cysteine and the closing phenylalanine or tryptophan. The order of the fields is V gene, clone size, J gene, D gene, CDR3 protein, CDR3 DNA. The D gene is left open where the match is weak. The size entry is marked missing in some rows and otherwise reads once, few, many or a size class.

TRBV6-5	.	TRBJ1-1	.	CASSLRAQGTEAFF	TGTGCCAGCAGTTTACGGGCACAGGGCACTGAAGCTTTCTTT
TRBV5-4	.	TRBJ1-2	TRBD1	CASSLGQDYGYTF	TGTGCCAGCAGCTTAGGACAGGACTATGGCTACACCTTC
TRBV5-4	.	TRBJ2-5	.	CASAWGDQETQYF	TGTGCCAGCGCCTGGGGAGACCAAGAGACCCAGTACTTC
TRBV6-6	.	TRBJ1-3	.	CASSPPGGNTIYF	TGTGCCAGCAGCCCCCCCGGGGGAAACACCATATATTTT
TRBV19	once	TRBJ2-1	.	CASSIGRRTTNNEQFF	TGTGCCAGTAGTATAGGTCGGCGGACTACTAACAATGAGCAGTTCTTC
TRBV27	once	TRBJ2-3	TRBD1	CASSDIYRGLGTDTQYF	TGTGCCAGCAGTGACATATACAGGGGGTTGGGTACAGATACGCAGTATTTT
TRBV2	.	TRBJ1-1	TRBD1	CASTKGALGTEAFF	TGTGCCAGCACCAAGGGGGCCCTAGGCACTGAAGCTTTCTTT
TRBV7-9	.	TRBJ2-5	TRBD2	CASSQKPGTSGETQYF	TGTGCCAGCAGCCAGAAACCGGGGACTAGCGGGGAGACCCAGTACTTC
TRBV7-8	.	TRBJ2-5	TRBD2	CASSLLAGGVETQYF	TGTGCCAGCAGCTTACTAGCGGGAGGCGTAGAGACCCAGTACTTC
TRBV10-3	.	TRBJ2-6	TRBD1	CAISEQGRKSSGANVLTF	TGTGCCATCAGTGAACAGGGGCGTAAGAGCTCTGGGGCCAACGTCCTGACTTTC
TRBV5-5	.	TRBJ2-1	.	CASSGGDIYNEQFF	TGTGCCAGCAGCGGGGGGGACATTTACAATGAGCAGTTCTTC
TRBV4-1	.	TRBJ2-7	TRBD1	CASSRTGTATYEQYF	TGCGCCAGCAGCCGAACCGGGACAGCCACCTACGAGCAGTACTTC
TRBV25-1	.	TRBJ1-1	.	CASSLIGGEAFF	TGTGCCAGCAGCTTAATCGGGGGTGAAGCTTTCTTT
TRBV5-1	.	TRBJ2-7	.	CASRGAIEQYF	TGCGCCAGCAGAGGGGCGATCGAGCAGTACTTC
TRBV25-1	.	TRBJ2-2	TRBD2	CASSGVAGADTGELFF	TGTGCCAGCAGTGGGGTAGCGGGGGCGGACACCGGGGAGCTGTTTTTT
TRBV3-1/TRBV3-2	.	TRBJ2-7	.	CASSQDPGPYEQYF	TGTGCCAGCAGCCAAGACCCCGGTCCCTACGAGCAGTACTTC
TRBV6-5	.	TRBJ2-4	TRBD1	CASIKTGGGKNIQYF	TGTGCCAGCATAAAGACAGGGGGCGGCAAAAACATTCAGTACTTC
TRBV4-1	.	TRBJ2-6	TRBD1	CASSQPGQTNSGANVLTF	TGCGCCAGCAGCCAACCGGGACAGACAAACTCTGGGGCCAACGTCCTGACTTTC
TRBV20-1	once	TRBJ2-3	TRBD2	CSASSSGSFTDTQYF	TGCAGTGCTAGTTCTAGCGGGTCATTCACAGATACGCAGTATTTT
TRBV19	.	TRBJ2-7	.	CASSISYGSYEQYF	TGTGCCAGTAGTATAAGTTACGGGTCCTACGAGCAGTACTTC
TRBV5-1	.	TRBJ2-7	TRBD1	CASSFGGGQSYEQYF	TGCGCCAGCAGCTTTGGTGGGGGACAGTCCTACGAGCAGTACTTC
TRBV5-1	once	TRBJ2-7	.	CASSLGRTVYEQYF	TGCGCCAGCAGCTTGGGCAGGACAGTCTACGAGCAGTACTTC
TRBV9	.	TRBJ2-3	.	CASSVGVGRATDTQYF	TGTGCCAGCAGCGTAGGGGTCGGGCGGGCCACAGATACGCAGTATTTT
TRBV5-1	.	TRBJ2-1	.	CASSPGVLQGSDEQFF	TGCGCCAGCAGCCCCGGCGTTCTGCAGGGAAGCGATGAGCAGTTCTTC